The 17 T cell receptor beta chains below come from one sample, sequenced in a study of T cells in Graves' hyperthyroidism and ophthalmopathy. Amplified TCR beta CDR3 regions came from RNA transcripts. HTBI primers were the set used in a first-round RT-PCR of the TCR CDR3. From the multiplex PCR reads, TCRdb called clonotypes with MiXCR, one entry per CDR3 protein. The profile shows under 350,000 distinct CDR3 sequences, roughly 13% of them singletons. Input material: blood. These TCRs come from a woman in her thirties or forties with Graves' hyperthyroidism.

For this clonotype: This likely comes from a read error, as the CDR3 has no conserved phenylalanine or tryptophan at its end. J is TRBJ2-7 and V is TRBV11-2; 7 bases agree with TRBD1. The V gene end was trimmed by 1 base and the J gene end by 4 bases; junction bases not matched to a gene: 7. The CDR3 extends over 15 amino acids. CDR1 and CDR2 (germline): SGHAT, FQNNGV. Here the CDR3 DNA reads TGTGCCAGCAGCTTAGTAACAGGGGTCACGTACGAGCAGTACCTC. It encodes CASSLVTGVTYEQYL.

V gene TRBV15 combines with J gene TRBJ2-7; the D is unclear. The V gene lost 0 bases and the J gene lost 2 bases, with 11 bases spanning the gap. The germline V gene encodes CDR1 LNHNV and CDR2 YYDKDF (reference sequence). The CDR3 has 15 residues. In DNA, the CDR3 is TGTGCCACCAGCAGAGATCATCCTAGTACCTACGAGCAGTACTTC. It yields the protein CATSRDHPSTYEQYF.

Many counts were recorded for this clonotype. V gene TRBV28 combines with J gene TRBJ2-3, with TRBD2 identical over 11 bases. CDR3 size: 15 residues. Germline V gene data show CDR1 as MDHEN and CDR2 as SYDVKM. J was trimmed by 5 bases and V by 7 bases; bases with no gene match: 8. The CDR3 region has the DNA TGTGCCAGCAATATGGGGCTAGCGGGAGGAGATACGCAGTATTTT. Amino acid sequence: CASNMGLAGGDTQYF.

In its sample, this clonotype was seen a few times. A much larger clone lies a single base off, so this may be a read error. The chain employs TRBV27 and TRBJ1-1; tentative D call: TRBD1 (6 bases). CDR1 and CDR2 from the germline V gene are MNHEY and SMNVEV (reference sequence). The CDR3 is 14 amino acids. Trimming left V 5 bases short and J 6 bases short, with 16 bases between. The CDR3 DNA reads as TGTGCCAGCAGTATACAGGGAGGAAACGCTGAAGCTTTCTTT. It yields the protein CASSIQGGNAEAFF.

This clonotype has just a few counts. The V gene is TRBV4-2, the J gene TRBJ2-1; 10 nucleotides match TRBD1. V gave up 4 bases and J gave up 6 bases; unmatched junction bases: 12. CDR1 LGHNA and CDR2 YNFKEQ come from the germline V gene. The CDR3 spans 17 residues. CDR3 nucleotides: TGTGCCAGCAGCCTAAGTAGTCTCGGACAGGGGGTCAATGAGCAGTTCTTC. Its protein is CASSLSSLGQGVNEQFF.

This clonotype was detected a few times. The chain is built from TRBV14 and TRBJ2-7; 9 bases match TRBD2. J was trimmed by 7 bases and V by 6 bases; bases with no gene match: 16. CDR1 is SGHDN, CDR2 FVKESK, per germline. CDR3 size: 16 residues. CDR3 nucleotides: TGTGCCAGCAGTCCTCCCCGGACTAGCGCTTTAAGGGAGCAGTACTTC. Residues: CASSPPRTSALREQYF.

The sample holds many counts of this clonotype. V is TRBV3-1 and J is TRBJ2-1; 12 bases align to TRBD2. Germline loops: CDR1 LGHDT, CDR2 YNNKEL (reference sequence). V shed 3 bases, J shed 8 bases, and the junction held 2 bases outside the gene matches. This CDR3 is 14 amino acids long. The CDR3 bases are TGTGCCAGCAGCCAGACTAGCGGGAGACATGAGCAGTTCTTC. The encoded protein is CASSQTSGRHEQFF.

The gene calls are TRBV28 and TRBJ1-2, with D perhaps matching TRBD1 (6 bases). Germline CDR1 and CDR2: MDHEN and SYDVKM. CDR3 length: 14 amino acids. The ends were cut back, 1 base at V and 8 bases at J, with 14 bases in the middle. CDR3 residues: CASSLSGTRQGYTF. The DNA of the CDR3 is TGTGCCAGCAGTTTATCCGGGACACGGCAGGGCTACACCTTC.

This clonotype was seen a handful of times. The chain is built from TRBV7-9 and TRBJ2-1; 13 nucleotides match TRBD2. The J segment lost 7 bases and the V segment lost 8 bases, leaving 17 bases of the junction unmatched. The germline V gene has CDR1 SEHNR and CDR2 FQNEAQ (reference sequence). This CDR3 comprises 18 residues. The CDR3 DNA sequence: TGTGCCAGCTGCCCCGGACTAGCGGGAGTCCGAATCTTTAATGAGCAGTTCTTC. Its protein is CASCPGLAGVRIFNEQFF. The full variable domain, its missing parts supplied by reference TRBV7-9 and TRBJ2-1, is DTGVSQNPRHKITKRGQNVTFRCDPISEHNRLYWYRQTLGQGPEFLTYFQNEAQLEKSRLLSDRFSAERPKGSFSTLEIQRTEQGDSAMYLCASCPGLAGVRIFNEQFFGPGTRLTVL.

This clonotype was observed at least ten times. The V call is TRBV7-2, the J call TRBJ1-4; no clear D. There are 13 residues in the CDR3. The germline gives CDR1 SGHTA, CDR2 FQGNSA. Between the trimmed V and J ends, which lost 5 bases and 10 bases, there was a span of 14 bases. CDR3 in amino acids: CASSRPDEGKLFF. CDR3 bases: TGTGCCAGCAGCCGACCCGACGAGGGAAAACTGTTTTTT.

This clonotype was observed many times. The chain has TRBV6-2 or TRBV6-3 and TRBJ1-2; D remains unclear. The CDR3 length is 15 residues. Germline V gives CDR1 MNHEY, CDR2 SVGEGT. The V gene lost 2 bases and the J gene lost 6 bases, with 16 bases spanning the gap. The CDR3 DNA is TGTGCCAGCAGTTACGCCGGCAGGCGTGAAAATGGCTACACCTTC. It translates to CASSYAGRRENGYTF.

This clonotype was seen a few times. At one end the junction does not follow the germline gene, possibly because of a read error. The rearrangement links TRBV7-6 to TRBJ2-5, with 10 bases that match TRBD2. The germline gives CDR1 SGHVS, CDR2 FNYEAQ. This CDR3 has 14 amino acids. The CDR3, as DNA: TGTGCCGGCAGCTTAGAACTAGCGGGAAAGACCCAGTACTTC. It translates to CAGSLELAGKTQYF.

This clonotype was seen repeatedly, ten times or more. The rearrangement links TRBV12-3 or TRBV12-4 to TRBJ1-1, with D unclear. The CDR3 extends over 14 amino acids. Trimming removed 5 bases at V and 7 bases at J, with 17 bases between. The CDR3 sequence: CASSPLGREGEAFF. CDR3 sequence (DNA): TGTGCCAGCAGTCCCTTGGGGAGGGAAGGTGAAGCTTTCTTT.

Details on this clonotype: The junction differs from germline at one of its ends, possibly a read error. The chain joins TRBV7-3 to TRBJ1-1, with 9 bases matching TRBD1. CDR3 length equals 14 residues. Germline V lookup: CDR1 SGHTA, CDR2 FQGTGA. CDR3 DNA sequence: TGTGCCAACAGCTTAACAGGGGGCGCGACTGAAGCTTTCTTT. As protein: CANSLTGGATEAFF.

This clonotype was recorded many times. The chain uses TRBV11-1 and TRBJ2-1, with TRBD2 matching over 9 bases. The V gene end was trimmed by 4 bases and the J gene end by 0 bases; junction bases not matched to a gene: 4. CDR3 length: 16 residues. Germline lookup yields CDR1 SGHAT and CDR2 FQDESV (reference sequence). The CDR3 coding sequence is TGTGCCAGCAGCTATTGGGGACTAGCCTCCTACAATGAGCAGTTCTTC. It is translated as CASSYWGLASYNEQFF.

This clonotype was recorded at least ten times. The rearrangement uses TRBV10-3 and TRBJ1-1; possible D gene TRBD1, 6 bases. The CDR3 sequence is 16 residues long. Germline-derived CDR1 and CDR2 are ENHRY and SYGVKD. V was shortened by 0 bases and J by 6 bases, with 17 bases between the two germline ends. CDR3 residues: CAISESKGGRWAEAFF. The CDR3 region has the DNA TGTGCCATCAGTGAGTCGAAGGGGGGGCGTTGGGCTGAAGCTTTCTTT.

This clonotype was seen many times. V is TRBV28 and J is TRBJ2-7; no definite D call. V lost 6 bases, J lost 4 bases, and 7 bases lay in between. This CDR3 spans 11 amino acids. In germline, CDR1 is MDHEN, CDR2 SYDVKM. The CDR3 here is CASRGYYEQYF. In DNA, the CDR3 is TGTGCCAGCAGGGGGTATTACGAGCAGTACTTC.